This T cell receptor beta chain was documented in a study of T cell responses to AZD1222 COVID-19 vaccine. Overall study: Pooled together were second doses at about 4 or about 12 weeks. Findings and limits, study-wide: Sampled repertoires all dated from after the peak T cell response. Donor demographics were predominantly white British with a female majority; clonal diversity may be underestimated.

Of note for this clone: The antigen remains undetermined.

V lost 7 bases, J lost 3 bases, and 15 bases lay in between. This CDR3 region has 14 residues. In germline, CDR1 is SEHNR, CDR2 FQNEAQ (reference sequence). The repertoire was sequenced with immunoSEQ multiplex PCR; TCRdb's copy has only in-frame clones and lacks some. The sample shows about 120,000 clones, just over 85% of them seen only once. The sample here was peripheral blood, taken on day 0 of AZD1222 vaccination. The source of this sequence is an adult in good health. This sequence joins TRBV7-9 and TRBJ1-2; D gene uncertain. CDR3 region: CASIKEGVDYGYTF. CDR3 sequence (DNA): TGTGCCAGCATCAAGGAGGGAGTGGACTATGGCTACACCTTC.